One sample yielded the 15 T cell receptor beta chains listed below, sequenced in a study of blood T cell repertoires in COVID-19. Only in-frame clones appear in the TCRdb table, and some are missing; sequencing was by immunoSEQ multiplex PCR. Here the sample spans some 50,000 clones, over 80% being singletons. Input material: peripheral blood. These receptors were collected from a man aged 65 to 79 with acute or convalescent COVID-19.

The J gene is TRBJ2-1, the V gene TRBV4-3; possible D gene TRBD2, 6 bases. This CDR3 contains 16 residues. Germline-derived CDR1 and CDR2 are LGHNA and YSLEER. V gave up 1 base and J gave up 2 bases, with 12 bases separating them. This CDR3 is CASSQGTTSAYNEQFF. CDR3 coding DNA: TGCGCCAGCAGCCAAGGGACTACGAGCGCCTACAATGAGCAGTTCTTC.

V usage is TRBV5-1 and J usage is TRBJ2-1, with 11 bases matching TRBD2. Per germline, CDR1 SGHRS and CDR2 YFSETQ. V dropped 3 bases and J dropped 5; count of bases not matched to a gene: 4. CDR3 length: 15 amino acids. CDR3 nucleotide sequence: TGCGCCAGCAGCTCGACTAGCGGGACCAACAATGAGCAGTTCTTC. This encodes CASSSTSGTNNEQFF.

CDR3 sequence (DNA): TGTGCCAGCAGCTTAATCCATGGGGCCAACGTCCTGACTTTC. Residues: CASSLIHGANVLTF. V gene TRBV7-3 combines with J gene TRBJ2-6; D remains unclear. The CDR3 is 14 amino acids. CDR1 is SGHTA, CDR2 FQGTGA, per germline. Trimming stripped 1 base from V and 3 bases from J, with 4 bases between.

The chain uses TRBV5-1 and TRBJ2-3, with a tentative D call TRBD1 (5 bases). The CDR3 has 16 amino acids. Trimming removed 4 bases from V and 2 bases from J, with 17 bases in between. Germline V gene data show CDR1 as SGHRS and CDR2 as YFSETQ. The CDR3 DNA reads as TGCGCCAGCAGCAAAACCGGACACGGTCCCACAGATACGCAGTATTTT. Translating it yields CASSKTGHGPTDTQYF.

The chain carries TRBV29-1 and TRBJ2-7; possible D gene TRBD2, 7 bases. Trimming took 7 bases from V and 3 from J, leaving 22 bases between them. This CDR3 region has 15 residues. Germline-derived CDR1 and CDR2 are SQVTM and ANQGSEA. CDR3 loop: CSADPGGGRLYEQYF. The CDR3 region has the DNA TGCAGCGCCGACCCTGGGGGCGGGAGACTCTACGAGCAGTACTTC.

This rearrangement joins TRBV5-8 to TRBJ1-1, with 8 bases aligning to TRBD1. Trimming cost V 2 bases and J 11 bases; bases outside gene matches: 11. The CDR3 length is 14 residues. The germline CDR1 and CDR2 sequences are SGHTS and YDEGEE. The CDR3 protein is CASSLPGGKSWAFF. The CDR3 DNA follows: TGTGCCAGCAGCTTACCAGGGGGCAAAAGTTGGGCTTTCTTT.

The chain recombines TRBV19 with TRBJ2-3, with 8 positions matching TRBD1. The CDR3 totals 15 residues. Unmatched junction bases numbered 7, after V lost 5 bases and J lost 3 bases. Germline V lookup: CDR1 LNHDA, CDR2 SQIVND (reference sequence). The CDR3 protein is CASSLEDRVTDTQYF. CDR3 DNA: TGTGCCAGTAGTCTCGAGGACAGGGTTACAGATACGCAGTATTTT.

The rearrangement links TRBV10-3 to TRBJ1-1; D uncertain. V dropped 6 bases and J dropped 1 base, with 12 bases sitting between them. Germline V gene lookup returns CDR1 ENHRY and CDR2 SYGVKD. The CDR3 sequence is 14 residues long. DNA of the CDR3: TGTGCCATCAGGAAGGACGAGGGGAACACTGAAGCTTTCTTT. Residues: CAIRKDEGNTEAFF.

The table lists this clone with a count of one. The rearrangement uses TRBV3-1 (or the pseudogene TRBV3-2) and TRBJ2-5; no firm D call. Germline CDR1 reads LGHDT; CDR2 reads YNNKEL (reference sequence). The CDR3 runs to 15 residues. V dropped 4 bases and J dropped 1 base, with 13 bases sitting between them. The CDR3 spells CASSLPLSLQETQYF. The CDR3 DNA is TGTGCCAGCAGCCTTCCCCTGAGCCTCCAAGAGACCCAGTACTTC.

The chain uses TRBV6-2 or TRBV6-3 and TRBJ2-7; D unresolved. CDR1 is MNHEY, CDR2 SVGEGT, per germline. CDR3 length: 12 residues. Trimming took 6 bases from V and 4 from J, leaving 10 bases between them. The CDR3 spells CASSQAGYEQYF. DNA for the CDR3: TGTGCCAGCAGCCAGGCAGGTTACGAGCAGTACTTC.

This chain connects TRBV15 to TRBJ1-5; a weak D match, TRBD1 (5 bases). Germline V gene data show CDR1 as LNHNV and CDR2 as YYDKDF (reference sequence). Trimming shortened V by 1 base and J by 9 bases, and 10 bases separated the two germline ends. The CDR3 covers 13 residues. CDR3 residues: CATSRVRGGPQHF. For the CDR3, the DNA is TGTGCCACCAGCAGAGTGAGGGGAGGGCCCCAGCATTTT.

V usage is TRBV9 and J usage is TRBJ1-1; D is ambiguous. Trimming left V 0 bases short and J 2 bases short, with 5 bases between. The CDR3 has 13 residues. Germline-derived CDR1 and CDR2 are SGDLS and YYNGEE. DNA of the CDR3: TGTGCCAGCAGCGTAGGAAGCAACACTGAAGCTTTCTTT. Encoded protein: CASSVGSNTEAFF.

The J gene is TRBJ2-1, the V gene TRBV5-4; 8 bases are a match to TRBD2. Germline V gene sequence: CDR1 SGHNT, CDR2 YYREEE (reference sequence). This CDR3 has 15 amino acids. V lost 5 bases and J lost 3; bases outside the gene matches: 7. CDR3 loop: CASRLRGEGYNEQFF. The DNA of the CDR3 is TGTGCCAGCAGACTGCGGGGGGAAGGCTACAATGAGCAGTTCTTC.

The chain couples TRBV10-1 to TRBJ1-4; possible D gene TRBD1, 5 bases. The CDR3 has 14 residues. Germline V gives CDR1 WNHNN, CDR2 SYGVQD (reference sequence). V dropped 3 bases and J dropped 1 base, with 6 bases sitting between them. In nucleotides, the CDR3 is TGCGCCAGCAGTGACGGGGGAACTAATGAAAAACTGTTTTTT. It encodes CASSDGGTNEKLFF.

The chain employs TRBV7-2 and TRBJ1-2; TRBD1 agrees at 7 bases. Trimming removed 5 bases from V and 4 bases from J; junction bases left unmatched: 13. This CDR3 is 16 amino acids long. The germline gives CDR1 SGHTA, CDR2 FQGNSA. As DNA, the CDR3 is TGTGCCAGCAGCCCCAGGCAACCGGGACAGAGCTATGGCTACACCTTC. Amino acids: CASSPRQPGQSYGYTF. Looking up the rest from reference TRBV7-2 and TRBJ1-2 gives the full variable domain: GAGVSQSPSNKVTEKGKDVELRCDPISGHTALYWYRQSLGQGLEFLIYFQGNSAPDKSGLPSDRFSAERTGGSVSTLTIQRTQQEDSAVYLCASSPRQPGQSYGYTFGSGTRLTVV.